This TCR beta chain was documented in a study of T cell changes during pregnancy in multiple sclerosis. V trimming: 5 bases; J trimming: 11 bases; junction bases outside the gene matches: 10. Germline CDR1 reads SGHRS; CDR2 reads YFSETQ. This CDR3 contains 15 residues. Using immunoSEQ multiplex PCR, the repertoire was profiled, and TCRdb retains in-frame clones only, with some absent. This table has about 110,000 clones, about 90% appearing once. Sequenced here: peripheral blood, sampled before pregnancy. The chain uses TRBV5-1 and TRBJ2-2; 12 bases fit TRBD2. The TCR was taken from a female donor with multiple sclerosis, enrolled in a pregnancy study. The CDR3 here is CASSPRTSGTRELFF. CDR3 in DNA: TGCGCCAGCAGTCCTCGGACTAGCGGGACGCGAGAGCTGTTTTTT.